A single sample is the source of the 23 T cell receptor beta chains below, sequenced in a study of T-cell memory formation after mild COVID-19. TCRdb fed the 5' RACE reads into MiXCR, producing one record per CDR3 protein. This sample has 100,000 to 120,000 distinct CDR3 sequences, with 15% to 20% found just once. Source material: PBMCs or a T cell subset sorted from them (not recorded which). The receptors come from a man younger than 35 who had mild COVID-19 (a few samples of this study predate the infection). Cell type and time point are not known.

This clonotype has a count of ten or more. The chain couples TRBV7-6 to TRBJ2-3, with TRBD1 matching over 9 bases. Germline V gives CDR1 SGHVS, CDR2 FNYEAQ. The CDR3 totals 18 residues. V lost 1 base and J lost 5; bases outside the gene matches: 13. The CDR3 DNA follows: TGTGCCAGCAGCTTAGGAGGTTGGGGGACAGGGAGTGGAGATACGCAGTATTTT. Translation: CASSLGGWGTGSGDTQYF.

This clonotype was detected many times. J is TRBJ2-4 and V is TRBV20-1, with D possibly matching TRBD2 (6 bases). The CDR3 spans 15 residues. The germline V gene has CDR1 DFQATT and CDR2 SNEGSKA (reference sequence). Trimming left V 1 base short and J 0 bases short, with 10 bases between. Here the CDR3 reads CSARGGAGAKNIQYF. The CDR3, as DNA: TGCAGTGCTAGAGGCGGGGCGGGAGCCAAAAACATTCAGTACTTC.

In nucleotides, the CDR3 is TGTGCCAGCAGTCCTCGAGCGGGGGGGGAGACCCAGTACTTC. This codes for CASSPRAGGETQYF. The chain employs TRBV12-3 or TRBV12-4 and TRBJ2-5; 10 bases align to TRBD2. This CDR3 comprises 14 residues. The ends lost 5 bases at V and 5 bases at J; junction bases unmatched: 5.

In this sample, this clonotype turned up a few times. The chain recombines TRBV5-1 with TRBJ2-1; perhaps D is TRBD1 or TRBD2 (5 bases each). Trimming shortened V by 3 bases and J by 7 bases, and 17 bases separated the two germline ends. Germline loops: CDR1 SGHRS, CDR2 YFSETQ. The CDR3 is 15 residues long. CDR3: CASSWGNVGGNEQFF. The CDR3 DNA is TGCGCCAGCAGCTGGGGGAACGTTGGCGGAAATGAGCAGTTCTTC. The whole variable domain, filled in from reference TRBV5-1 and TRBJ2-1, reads KAGVTQTPRYLIKTRGQQVTLSCSPISGHRSVSWYQQTPGQGLQFLFEYFSETQRNKGNFPGRFSGRQFSNSRSEMNVSTLELGDSALYLCASSWGNVGGNEQFFGPGTRLTVL.

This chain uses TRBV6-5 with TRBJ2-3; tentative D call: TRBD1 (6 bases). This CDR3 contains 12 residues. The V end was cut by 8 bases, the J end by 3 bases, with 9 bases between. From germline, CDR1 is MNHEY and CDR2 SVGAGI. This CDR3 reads CASGGSTDTQYF. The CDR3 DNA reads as TGTGCCAGCGGGGGCTCTACAGATACGCAGTATTTT.

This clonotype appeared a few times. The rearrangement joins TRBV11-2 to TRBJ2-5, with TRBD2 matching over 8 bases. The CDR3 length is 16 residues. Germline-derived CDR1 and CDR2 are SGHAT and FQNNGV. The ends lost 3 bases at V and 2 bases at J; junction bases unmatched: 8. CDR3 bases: TGTGCCAGCAGCTTGGCAACCGGGACTAGACAAGAGACCCAGTACTTC. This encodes CASSLATGTRQETQYF.

CDR3 coding DNA: TGTGCCATCAGTGGAGTACACCCTAATTCACCCCTCCACTTT. This codes for CAISGVHPNSPLHF. This sequence joins TRBV10-3 and TRBJ1-6; the D is unclear. The CDR3 consists of 14 residues. Trimming left V 4 bases short and J 6 bases short, with 10 bases between. Per the germline V gene, CDR1 is ENHRY and CDR2 is SYGVKD.

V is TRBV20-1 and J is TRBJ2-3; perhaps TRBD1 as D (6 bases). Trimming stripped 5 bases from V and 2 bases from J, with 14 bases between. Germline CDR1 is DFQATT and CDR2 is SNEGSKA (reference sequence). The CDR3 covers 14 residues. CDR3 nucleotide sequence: TGCAGTGCTCTCGGACAGAGCAACACAGATACGCAGTATTTT. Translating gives CSALGQSNTDTQYF.

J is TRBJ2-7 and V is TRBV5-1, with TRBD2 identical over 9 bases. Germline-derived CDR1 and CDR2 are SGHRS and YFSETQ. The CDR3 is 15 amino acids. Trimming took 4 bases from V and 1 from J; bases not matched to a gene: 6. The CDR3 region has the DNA TGCGCCAGCAGCGAGGCGGGGGGGCAATCCTACGAGCAGTACTTC. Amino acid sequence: CASSEAGGQSYEQYF.

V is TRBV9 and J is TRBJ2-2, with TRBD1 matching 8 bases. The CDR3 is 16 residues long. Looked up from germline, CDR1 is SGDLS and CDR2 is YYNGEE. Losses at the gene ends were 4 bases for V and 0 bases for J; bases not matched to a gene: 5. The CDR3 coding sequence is TGTGCCAGCAGCTCCCGGGACAGGCCGAACACCGGGGAGCTGTTTTTT. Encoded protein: CASSSRDRPNTGELFF.

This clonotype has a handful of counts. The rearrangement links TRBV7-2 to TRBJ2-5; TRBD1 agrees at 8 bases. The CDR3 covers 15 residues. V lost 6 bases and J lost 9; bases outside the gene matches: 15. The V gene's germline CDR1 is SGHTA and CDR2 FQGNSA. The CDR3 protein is CASRHSGTETGAQYF. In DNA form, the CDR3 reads TGTGCCAGCAGGCATTCCGGGACAGAGACAGGGGCCCAGTACTTC.

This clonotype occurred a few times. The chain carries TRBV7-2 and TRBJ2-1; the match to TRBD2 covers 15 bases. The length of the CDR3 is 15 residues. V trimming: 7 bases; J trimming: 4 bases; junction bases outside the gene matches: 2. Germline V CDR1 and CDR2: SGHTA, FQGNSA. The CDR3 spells CASKGLAGGYNEQFF. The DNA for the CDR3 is TGTGCCAGCAAGGGACTAGCGGGGGGTTACAATGAGCAGTTCTTC.

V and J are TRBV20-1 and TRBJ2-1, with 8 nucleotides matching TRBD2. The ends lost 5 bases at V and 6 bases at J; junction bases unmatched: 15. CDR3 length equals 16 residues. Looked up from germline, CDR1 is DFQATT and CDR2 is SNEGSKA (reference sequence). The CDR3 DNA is TGCAGTGCTGACTTTCCCGGGACTAGAGCGGCCAATGAGCAGTTCTTC. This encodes CSADFPGTRAANEQFF.

The CDR3 reads CASSQAFPQAQEAFF. In DNA form, the CDR3 reads TGTGCCAGCAGCCAAGCTTTCCCACAGGCTCAGGAAGCTTTCTTT. The chain couples TRBV4-2 to TRBJ1-1, with D perhaps TRBD1 (5 bases). The CDR3 extends over 15 amino acids. Germline-derived CDR1 and CDR2 are LGHNA and YNFKEQ. The V gene lost 1 base and the J gene lost 8 bases, with 17 bases spanning the gap.

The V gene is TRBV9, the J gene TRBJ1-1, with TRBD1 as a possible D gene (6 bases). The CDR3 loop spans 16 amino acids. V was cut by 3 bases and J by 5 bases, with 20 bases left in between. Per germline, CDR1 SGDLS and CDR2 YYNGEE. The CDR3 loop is CASSATGRFVSTEAFF. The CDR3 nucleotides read TGTGCCAGCAGCGCAACAGGGAGGTTCGTGAGTACTGAAGCTTTCTTT.

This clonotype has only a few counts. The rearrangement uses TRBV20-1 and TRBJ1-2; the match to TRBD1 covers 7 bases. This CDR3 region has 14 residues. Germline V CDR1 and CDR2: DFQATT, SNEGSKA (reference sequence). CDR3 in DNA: TGCAGGGCCCTCGGAGGGGGCGCAGCATATGGCTACACCTTC. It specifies CRALGGGAAYGYTF.

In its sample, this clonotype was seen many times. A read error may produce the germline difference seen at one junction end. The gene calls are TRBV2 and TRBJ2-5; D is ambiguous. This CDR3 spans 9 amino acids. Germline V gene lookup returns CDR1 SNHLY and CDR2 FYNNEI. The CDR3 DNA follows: TGTGCCAGCGGGTCCGTGCGGCACTTC. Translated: CASGSVRHF.

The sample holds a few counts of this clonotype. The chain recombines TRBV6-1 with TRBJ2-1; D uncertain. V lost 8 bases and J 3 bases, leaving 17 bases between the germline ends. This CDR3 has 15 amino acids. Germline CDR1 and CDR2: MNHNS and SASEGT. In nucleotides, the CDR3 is TGTGCCAGCGATTCGAACCTTCGGCTCTACAATGAGCAGTTCTTC. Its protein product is CASDSNLRLYNEQFF.

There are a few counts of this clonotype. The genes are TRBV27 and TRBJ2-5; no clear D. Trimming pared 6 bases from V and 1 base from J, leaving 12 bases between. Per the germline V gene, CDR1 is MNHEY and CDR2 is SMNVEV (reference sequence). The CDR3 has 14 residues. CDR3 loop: CASSNRRAQETQYF. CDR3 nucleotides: TGTGCCAGCAGCAACAGACGGGCCCAAGAGACCCAGTACTTC.

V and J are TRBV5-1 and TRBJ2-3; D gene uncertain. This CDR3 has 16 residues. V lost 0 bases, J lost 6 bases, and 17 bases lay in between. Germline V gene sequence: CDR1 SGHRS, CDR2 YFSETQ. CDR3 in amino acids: CASSLGARQASDTQYF. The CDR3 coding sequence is TGCGCCAGCAGCTTGGGGGCTAGGCAAGCCTCGGATACGCAGTATTTT.

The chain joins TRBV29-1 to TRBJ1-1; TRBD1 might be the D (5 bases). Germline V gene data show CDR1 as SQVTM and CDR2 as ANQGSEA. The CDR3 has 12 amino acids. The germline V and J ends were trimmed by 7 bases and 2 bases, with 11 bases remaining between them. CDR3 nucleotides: TGCAGCGGGGGAACAGGTAACACTGAAGCTTTCTTT. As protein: CSGGTGNTEAFF.

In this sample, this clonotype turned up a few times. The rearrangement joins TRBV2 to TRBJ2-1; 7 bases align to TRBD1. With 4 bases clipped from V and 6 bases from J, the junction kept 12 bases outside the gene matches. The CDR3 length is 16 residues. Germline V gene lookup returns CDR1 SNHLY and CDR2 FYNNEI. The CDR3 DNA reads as TGTGCCAGCAGTGGAGCCGAGGGGGCGCCGCCCAATGAGCAGTTCTTC. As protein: CASSGAEGAPPNEQFF.

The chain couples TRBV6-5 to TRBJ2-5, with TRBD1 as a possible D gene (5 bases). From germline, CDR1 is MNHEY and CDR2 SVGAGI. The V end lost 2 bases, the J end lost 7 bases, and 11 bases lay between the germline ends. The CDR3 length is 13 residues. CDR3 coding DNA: TGTGCCAGCAGTTACAGGGGCCCGGGGACCCAGTACTTC. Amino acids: CASSYRGPGTQYF.